What follows is one T cell receptor beta chain and its context. The target antigen is unknown. A UMI-containing oligonucleotide was joined by 3' ligation to the TCR cDNA template. Whole-blood samples were less than 3 ml of peripheral blood from healthy adult volunteers. CDR1 is SNHLY, CDR2 FYNNEI, per germline. With 6 bases removed from V and 0 bases from J, the gap between germline ends came to 24 bases. CDR3 length: 19 amino acids. Amplification of ligated cDNA took four PCR rounds with SP2 and nested alpha and beta constant primers. For blood and skin samples, reverse transcription used TCR alpha and beta constant primers. TCRdb recomputed calls from the 5' RACE reads with MiXCR, one row per CDR3 protein. The sample records about 32,000 distinct CDR3 sequences, roughly a sixth being singletons. The sample comes from a study of naive and memory T cell subsets. Study-level findings and limits: Potentially, T cell activation and differentiation skew this RNA-based measurement.

The J gene is TRBJ1-5, the V gene TRBV2; D unclear. This TCR was recovered from a female donor in good health. CDR3: CASSQPPWRQPDSNQPQHF. The CDR3 bases are TGTGCCAGCAGCCAACCACCCTGGCGCCAGCCGGATAGCAATCAGCCCCAGCATTTT.